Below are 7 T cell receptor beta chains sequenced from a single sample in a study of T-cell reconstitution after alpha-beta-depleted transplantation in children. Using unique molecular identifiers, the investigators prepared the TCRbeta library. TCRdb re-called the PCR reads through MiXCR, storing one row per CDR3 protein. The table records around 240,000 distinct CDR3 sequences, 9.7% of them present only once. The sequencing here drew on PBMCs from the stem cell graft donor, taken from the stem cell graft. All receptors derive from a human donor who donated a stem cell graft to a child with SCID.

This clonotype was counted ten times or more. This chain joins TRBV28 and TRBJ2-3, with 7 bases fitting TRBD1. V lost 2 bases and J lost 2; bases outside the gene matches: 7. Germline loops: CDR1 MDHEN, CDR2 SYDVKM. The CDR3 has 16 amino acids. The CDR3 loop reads CASSLTGAGNTDTQYF. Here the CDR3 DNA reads TGTGCCAGCAGTTTAACAGGGGCCGGGAACACAGATACGCAGTATTTT.

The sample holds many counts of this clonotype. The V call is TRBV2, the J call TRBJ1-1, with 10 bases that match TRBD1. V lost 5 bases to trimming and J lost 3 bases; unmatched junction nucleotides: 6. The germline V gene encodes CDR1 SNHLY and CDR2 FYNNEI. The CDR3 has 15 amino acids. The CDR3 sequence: CASSFPGQGHTEAFF. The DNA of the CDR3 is TGTGCCAGCAGTTTTCCGGGACAGGGGCACACTGAAGCTTTCTTT.

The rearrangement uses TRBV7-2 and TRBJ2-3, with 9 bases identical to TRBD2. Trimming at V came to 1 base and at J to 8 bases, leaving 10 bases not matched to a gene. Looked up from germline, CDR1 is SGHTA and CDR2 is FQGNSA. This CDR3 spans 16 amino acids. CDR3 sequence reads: CASSLVPAGGFSTQYF. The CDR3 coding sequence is TGTGCCAGCAGCTTAGTCCCAGCGGGGGGCTTCTCTACGCAGTATTTT.

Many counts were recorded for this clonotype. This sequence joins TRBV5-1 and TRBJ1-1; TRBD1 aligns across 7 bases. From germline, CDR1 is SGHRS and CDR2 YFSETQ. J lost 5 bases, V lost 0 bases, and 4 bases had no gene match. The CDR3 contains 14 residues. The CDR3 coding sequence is TGCGCCAGCAGCTTGGGCCCAGGGGGGACTGAAGCTTTCTTT. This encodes CASSLGPGGTEAFF.

In DNA form, the CDR3 reads TGTGCCAGCAGCCCAGGGGCTAGCGGGTACGAGCAGTACTTC. It codes for CASSPGASGYEQYF. The V and J genes are TRBV5-6 and TRBJ2-7; 8 bases are shared with TRBD2. Per germline, CDR1 SGHDT and CDR2 YYEEEE. The J segment lost 4 bases and the V segment lost 4 bases, leaving 7 bases of the junction unmatched. The CDR3 is made up of 14 amino acids.

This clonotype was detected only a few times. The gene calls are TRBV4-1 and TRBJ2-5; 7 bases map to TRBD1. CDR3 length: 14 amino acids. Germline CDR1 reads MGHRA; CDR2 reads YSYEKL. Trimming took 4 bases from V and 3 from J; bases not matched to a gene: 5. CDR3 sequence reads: CASSLGTEKETQYF. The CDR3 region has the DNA TGCGCCAGCAGCCTAGGGACAGAGAAAGAGACCCAGTACTTC.

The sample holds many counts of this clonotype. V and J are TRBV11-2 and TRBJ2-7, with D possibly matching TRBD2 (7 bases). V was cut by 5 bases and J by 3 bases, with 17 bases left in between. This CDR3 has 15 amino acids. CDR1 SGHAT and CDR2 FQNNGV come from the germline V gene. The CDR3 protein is CASSPEGGTRYEQYF. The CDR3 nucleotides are TGTGCCAGCAGCCCAGAGGGGGGGACTCGCTACGAGCAGTACTTC.